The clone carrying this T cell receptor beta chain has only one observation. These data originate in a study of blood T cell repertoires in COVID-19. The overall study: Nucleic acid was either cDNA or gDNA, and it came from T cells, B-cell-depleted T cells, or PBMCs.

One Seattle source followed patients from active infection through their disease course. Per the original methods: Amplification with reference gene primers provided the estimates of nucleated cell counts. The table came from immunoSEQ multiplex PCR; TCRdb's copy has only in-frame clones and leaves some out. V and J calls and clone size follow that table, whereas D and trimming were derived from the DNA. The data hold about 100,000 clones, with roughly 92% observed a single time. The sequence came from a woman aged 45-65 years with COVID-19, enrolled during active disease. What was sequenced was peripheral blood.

The CDR3 bases are TGTGCCAGCAGCCCCCTTCTGAGGACAGTGTCTCAGGAAAAACTGTTTTTT. Translating gives CASSPLLRTVSQEKLFF. The chain is built from TRBV9 and TRBJ1-4; weak D call: TRBD1 (6 bases). The germline V gene has CDR1 SGDLS and CDR2 YYNGEE. V dropped 4 bases and J dropped 8 bases, with 24 bases sitting between them. CDR3 length equals 17 residues.